This T cell receptor (beta chain) was recorded in a study of blood T cell repertoires in COVID-19. In germline, CDR1 is LNHDA, CDR2 SQIVND (reference sequence). The CDR3 spans 15 residues. The V gene lost 2 bases and the J gene lost 5 bases, with 13 bases spanning the gap. Data came from immunoSEQ multiplex PCR; TCRdb stores just in-frame clones and leaves some out. The sample holds 360,000 or so clones, about 90% seen once. The receptor comes from a man aged 18 to 35 with active or convalescent COVID-19. The chain carries TRBV19 and TRBJ1-5; the D gene is possibly TRBD1 (5 bases). Sequencing was carried out using peripheral blood. The CDR3 here is CASSIYPGKDQPQHF. CDR3 nucleotide sequence: TGTGCCAGTAGTATATATCCAGGGAAGGATCAGCCCCAGCATTTT. The whole variable domain, remainder taken from reference TRBV19 and TRBJ1-5, is DGGITQSPKYLFRKEGQNVTLSCEQNLNHDAMYWYRQDPGQGLRLIYYSQIVNDFQKGDIAEGYSVSREKKESFPLTVTSAQKNPTAFYLCASSIYPGKDQPQHFGDGTRLSIL.